These T cell receptor beta chains were read from a single sample in a study of T cells in Graves' hyperthyroidism and ophthalmopathy. TCRdb used MiXCR to reprocess the multiplex PCR reads, holding one entry per CDR3 protein. The repertoire holds 90,000 to 120,000 distinct CDR3 sequences, with around a sixth as singletons. The sequenced sample consisted of blood. Receptor source: a woman aged 45-65 years with Graves' hyperthyroidism. Both conserved end residues are trimmed from each CDR3.

v_call: TRBV28
cdr3_length: 9
cdr3_aa: ASTGFETQY

v_call: TRBV5-1
cdr3_length: 13
cdr3_aa: ASSSTGGAGYGYT

v_call: TRBV11-3
cdr3_length: 12
cdr3_aa: ASSPDRGAYEQY

v_call: TRBV3-1
cdr3_length: 11
cdr3_aa: ASSQGQGNGYT

v_call: TRBV19
cdr3_length: 13
cdr3_aa: ASSTGAGVTETQY

v_call: TRBV6-5
cdr3_length: 13
cdr3_aa: ASSYSGHGYNEQF

v_call: TRBV30
cdr3_length: 13
cdr3_aa: AWSPQGAGNQPQH

v_call: TRBV28
cdr3_length: 15
cdr3_aa: ASTSVGGQGGGNTIY

v_call: TRBV20-1
cdr3_length: 11
cdr3_aa: SARDGLNTEAF

v_call: TRBV2
cdr3_length: 12
cdr3_aa: ASRDLTRVVTQY

v_call: TRBV15
cdr3_length: 14
cdr3_aa: ATSRSRGTANQPQH

v_call: TRBV20-1
cdr3_length: 14
cdr3_aa: SAREGGWEVREAQY

v_call: TRBV20-1
cdr3_length: 12
cdr3_aa: SASASGYTGELF

v_call: TRBV28
cdr3_length: 10
cdr3_aa: ASSKTGYGYT

v_call: TRBV11-1
cdr3_length: 12
cdr3_aa: ASSLRGFTDTQY

v_call: TRBV18
cdr3_length: 15
cdr3_aa: ASSPPFFLSSYNEQF

v_call: TRBV29-1
cdr3_length: 9
cdr3_aa: SAEDQAEQF

v_call: TRBV19
cdr3_length: 15
cdr3_aa: ASSTRHYRGRLNEQF

v_call: TRBV7-3
cdr3_length: 13
cdr3_aa: ASSLSSGVPNEQF

v_call: TRBV20-1
cdr3_length: 16
cdr3_aa: SARDRNRGQWNTGELF

v_call: TRBV12-3/TRBV12-4
cdr3_length: 12
cdr3_aa: ASSLGLAKNIQY

v_call: TRBV6-1
cdr3_length: 13
cdr3_aa: ASRSLAVSYNEQF

v_call: TRBV15
cdr3_length: 13
cdr3_aa: ATSSHRGSGNTIY

v_call: TRBV7-9
cdr3_length: 13
cdr3_aa: ASSLPGAWGNTIY

v_call: TRBV7-2
cdr3_length: 13
cdr3_aa: ASSLSGVPDYGYT

v_call: TRBV28
cdr3_length: 14
cdr3_aa: ASSSLTSGTYNEQF

v_call: TRBV11-2
cdr3_length: 14
cdr3_aa: ASRPPQGEGTDTQY

v_call: TRBV30
cdr3_length: 12
cdr3_aa: AWSVEGRGEKLF

v_call: TRBV28
cdr3_length: 12
cdr3_aa: ASSFGGNNSPLH

v_call: TRBV5-5
cdr3_length: 14
cdr3_aa: ASSTGGSGLAETQY

v_call: TRBV11-2
cdr3_length: 13
cdr3_aa: ASSQGAGLRETQY

v_call: TRBV30
cdr3_length: 11
cdr3_aa: AWSDRGGNTIY

v_call: TRBV9
cdr3_length: 13
cdr3_aa: ACSAEGSTNEKLF

v_call: TRBV7-2
cdr3_length: 14
cdr3_aa: ASSLQSDRSNQPQH

v_call: TRBV20-1
cdr3_length: 13
cdr3_aa: SARDRRGFTDTQY

v_call: TRBV29-1
cdr3_length: 11
cdr3_aa: SAGSSKLDTQY

v_call: TRBV2
cdr3_length: 13
cdr3_aa: ASSESGPPSEKLF

v_call: TRBV2
cdr3_length: 13
cdr3_aa: ASSEAGNGGTEAF

v_call: TRBV27
cdr3_length: 13
cdr3_aa: ASGPGDRPTYEQY

v_call: TRBV2
cdr3_length: 13
cdr3_aa: ASSFPGGGNQPQH

v_call: TRBV27
cdr3_length: 12
cdr3_aa: ASSRQGRTGELF

v_call: TRBV28
cdr3_length: 14
cdr3_aa: ASSSPPSSGEETQY

v_call: TRBV30
cdr3_length: 13
cdr3_aa: AWSDGTSASYEQY

v_call: TRBV19
cdr3_length: 11
cdr3_aa: ASSSGLANEQF

v_call: TRBV12-3/TRBV12-4
cdr3_length: 18
cdr3_aa: ASSTTRFREGLFLYYEQF

v_call: TRBV5-6
cdr3_length: 15
cdr3_aa: ASSLGPGQISGNTIY

v_call: TRBV6-1
cdr3_length: 10
cdr3_aa: ASSEVPYEQY

v_call: TRBV12-3/TRBV12-4
cdr3_length: 14
cdr3_aa: ASSFEVTEATHGYT

v_call: TRBV9
cdr3_length: 14
cdr3_aa: ASSVGSGGIGSPLH

v_call: TRBV3-1
cdr3_length: 14
cdr3_aa: ASSQAFGGGDSPLH

v_call: TRBV27
cdr3_length: 14
cdr3_aa: ASSPSTGGIGNTIY